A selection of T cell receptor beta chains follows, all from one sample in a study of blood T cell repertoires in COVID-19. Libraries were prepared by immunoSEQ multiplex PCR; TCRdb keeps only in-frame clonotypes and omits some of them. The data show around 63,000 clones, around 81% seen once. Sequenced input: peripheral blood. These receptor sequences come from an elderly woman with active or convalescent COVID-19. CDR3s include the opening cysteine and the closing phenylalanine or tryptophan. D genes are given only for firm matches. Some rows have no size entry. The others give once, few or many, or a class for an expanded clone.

CATSRDPTGVGGYTF,TGTGCCACCAGCAGAGATCCGACTGGAGTGGGTGGCTACACCTTC,TRBV15,-,TRBJ1-2,-
CASSDLAGGYKQYF,TGTGCCAGCAGTGATTTGGCGGGCGGTTACAAGCAGTACTTC,TRBV6-1,-,TRBJ2-7,-
CASTPSAGTDTQYF,TGTGCCAGTACGCCTAGCGCCGGCACAGATACGCAGTATTTT,TRBV19,-,TRBJ2-3,few
CASSGQGANEKLFF,TGTGCCAGCAGCGGACAGGGGGCCAATGAAAAACTGTTTTTT,TRBV2,TRBD1,TRBJ1-4,-
CASSSPPGQVPYF,TGTGCCAGCAGCTCGCCACCGGGACAGGTACCGTACTTC,TRBV7-9,TRBD1,TRBJ2-7,-
CASSEVAGQAVYEQYF,TGTGCCAGCAGTGAAGTTGCGGGACAGGCCGTCTACGAGCAGTACTTC,TRBV6-1,TRBD1,TRBJ2-7,few
CASRGTGGNIQYF,TGTGCCAGCAGAGGGACAGGGGGAAACATTCAGTACTTC,TRBV25-1,TRBD1,TRBJ2-4,-
CASTHLLSGGYNEQFF,TGTGCCAGTACCCACCTCCTCTCGGGGGGGTACAATGAGCAGTTCTTC,TRBV19,TRBD2,TRBJ2-1,-
CASSLRQSGANVLTF,TGTGCCAGCAGCTTAAGACAGAGTGGGGCCAACGTCCTGACTTTC,TRBV7-8,-,TRBJ2-6,-
CASSPRTANYEQYF,TGTGCCAGCTCACCTCGGACAGCCAACTACGAGCAGTACTTC,TRBV18,-,TRBJ2-7,-
CASSQGLATGTDTQYF,TGTGCCAGCAGCCAAGGTCTAGCAACGGGCACAGATACGCAGTATTTT,TRBV4-2,-,TRBJ2-3,-
CASTGQSNTGELFF,TGTGCCAGCACGGGACAGTCGAACACCGGGGAGCTGTTTTTT,TRBV2,TRBD1,TRBJ2-2,-
CASSLARLAGENLYF,TGTGCCAGCAGCTTAGCCCGCCTAGCGGGGGAAAATTTGTACTTC,TRBV7-2,TRBD2,TRBJ2-7,-
CALHAGGTPTGELFF,TGTGCCCTACACGCCGGGGGGACACCCACCGGGGAGCTGTTTTTT,TRBV6-5,-,TRBJ2-2,-
CASSLDGTSGNEQFF,TGTGCCAGCAGCTTAGATGGGACTAGCGGTAATGAGCAGTTCTTC,TRBV7-2,TRBD2,TRBJ2-1,-
CASSQPGQGEGYTF,TGTGCCAGCAGCCAACCGGGACAGGGGGAGGGCTACACCTTC,TRBV5-4,TRBD1,TRBJ1-2,-
CASSPVQGGNSPLHF,TGTGCCAGCTCACCAGTGCAGGGTGGGAATTCACCCCTCCACTTT,TRBV18,-,TRBJ1-6,-
CASSPQIEAGELFF,TGTGCCAGCAGTCCCCAAATAGAGGCCGGGGAGCTGTTTTTT,TRBV2,-,TRBJ2-2,-
CASSPWDSNLRLEQYF,TGTGCCAGCAGTCCATGGGACAGCAACTTGCGACTCGAGCAGTACTTC,TRBV27,TRBD1,TRBJ2-7,-
CATSRDGREQETQYF,TGTGCCACCAGCAGAGATGGGCGAGAACAAGAGACCCAGTACTTC,TRBV15,-,TRBJ2-5,-
CASSDGQGREKLFF,TGTGCCAGCAGTGATGGGCAGGGGCGGGAAAAACTGTTTTTT,TRBV25-1,-,TRBJ1-4,few
CASARDSSYNEQFF,TGTGCCAGCGCCCGGGACAGCTCCTACAATGAGCAGTTCTTC,TRBV27,TRBD1,TRBJ2-1,few
CASSPFTGTGYEKLFF,TGTGCCAGCAGCCCATTTACCGGGACAGGGTACGAAAAACTGTTTTTT,TRBV16,TRBD1,TRBJ1-4,-
CASSLAQETQYF,TGTGCCAGCAGCTTAGCGCAGGAGACCCAGTACTTC,TRBV7-9,-,TRBJ2-5,once
CASRFVGTGHETQYF,TGTGCCAGCAGGTTTGTTGGGACAGGGCACGAGACCCAGTACTTC,TRBV5-4,TRBD1,TRBJ2-5,-
CASSDRVNTEAFF,TGTGCCAGCAGCGACAGGGTGAACACTGAAGCTTTCTTT,TRBV27,TRBD1,TRBJ1-1,-
CASSSLAGGPGTGELFF,TGTGCCAGCAGCTCCCTAGCGGGGGGGCCGGGGACCGGGGAGCTGTTTTTT,TRBV7-2,TRBD2,TRBJ2-2,-
CASSLGAGQETQYF,TGTGCCAGCAGCTTAGGCGCAGGCCAAGAGACCCAGTACTTC,TRBV7-2,-,TRBJ2-5,-
CASSVRSLAGLSNEQFF,TGTGCCAGCAGCGTAAGGAGTCTAGCGGGGTTAAGCAATGAGCAGTTCTTC,TRBV9,TRBD2,TRBJ2-1,-
CAAERTSGGWSSYEQYF,TGTGCTGCGGAAAGGACTAGCGGGGGATGGAGCTCCTACGAGCAGTACTTC,TRBV7-6,TRBD2,TRBJ2-7,-
CASSARTDNEQFF,TGTGCCAGCAGCGCCCGCACGGACAATGAGCAGTTCTTC,TRBV9,-,TRBJ2-1,-
CASSYSTGETGELFF,TGTGCCAGCAGTTACTCTACAGGGGAAACCGGGGAGCTGTTTTTT,TRBV6-2/TRBV6-3,TRBD1,TRBJ2-2,-
CASGQTGELFF,TGTGCCAGCGGACAGACCGGGGAGCTGTTTTTT,TRBV28,-,TRBJ2-2,-
CASSSSGINTEAFF,TGTGCCAGCAGCTCCTCCGGGATTAACACTGAAGCTTTCTTT,TRBV7-2,-,TRBJ1-1,-
CSVREGTDTQYF,TGCAGCGTCCGAGAGGGTACAGATACGCAGTATTTT,TRBV29-1,-,TRBJ2-3,-
CASSFSGQGPYEQYF,TGTGCCAGCAGCTTCTCAGGGCAGGGGCCCTACGAGCAGTACTTC,TRBV7-8,-,TRBJ2-7,-
CASSIARTTSNQPQHF,TGTGCCAGTAGTATAGCGCGGACTACTAGCAATCAGCCCCAGCATTTT,TRBV19,-,TRBJ1-5,few
CSVQGYRKGYTF,TGCAGCGTTCAGGGGTATAGGAAGGGCTACACCTTC,TRBV29-1,-,TRBJ1-2,-
CASSELGPLYGYTF,TGTGCCAGCAGTGAATTGGGGCCCCTTTATGGCTACACCTTC,TRBV2,-,TRBJ1-2,-
CASSLRNPGDYEQYF,TGTGCCAGCTCCCTACGCAACCCGGGAGACTACGAGCAGTACTTC,TRBV18,-,TRBJ2-7,-
CASSQDPGVAGYTF,TGTGCCAGCAGCCAAGATCCCGGGGTAGCTGGCTACACCTTC,TRBV3-1/TRBV3-2,-,TRBJ1-2,-
CASSRKTGGDEKLFF,TGTGCCAGCAGCCGGAAGACAGGGGGCGACGAAAAACTGTTTTTT,TRBV5-6,TRBD1,TRBJ1-4,-
CASSEITGRGYTF,TGTGCCAGCAGTGAAATCACAGGGAGAGGCTACACCTTC,TRBV6-1,-,TRBJ1-2,-
CASSLRQGGSYNEQFF,TGTGCCAGCAGCTTGCGGCAGGGCGGCTCCTACAATGAGCAGTTCTTC,TRBV5-8,-,TRBJ2-1,-
CASSQGSTSGYTGELFF,TGCGCCAGCAGCCAAGGGTCGACTAGCGGGTACACCGGGGAGCTGTTTTTT,TRBV4-3,TRBD2,TRBJ2-2,-
CASSLREDTIYF,TGTGCCAGCAGCTTGAGGGAAGACACCATATATTTT,TRBV7-9,-,TRBJ1-3,-
CASRTIERGGGKETQYF,TGTGCCAGTAGAACCATCGAGCGGGGGGGCGGTAAAGAGACCCAGTACTTC,TRBV19,TRBD2,TRBJ2-5,few
CASSPQGHSGNQPQHF,TGTGCCAGTAGTCCTCAGGGGCATTCCGGCAATCAGCCCCAGCATTTT,TRBV19,-,TRBJ1-5,-
CASSPMAGGANVLTF,TGCGCCAGCAGCCCTATGGCCGGGGGGGCCAACGTCCTGACTTTC,TRBV5-1,-,TRBJ2-6,-
CASVPLAGVTDTQYF,TGTGCCAGCGTCCCTCTAGCGGGGGTCACAGATACGCAGTATTTT,TRBV6-6,TRBD2,TRBJ2-3,-
CASSARGTGNEKLFF,TGTGCCAGCAGTGCGCGGGGGACAGGGAATGAAAAACTGTTTTTT,TRBV25-1,TRBD1,TRBJ1-4,-
CASTRGQLDTIYF,TGTGCCAGCACCAGGGGGCAATTGGACACCATATATTTT,TRBV28,TRBD1,TRBJ1-3,-
CASSVETGTGGTEAFF,TGCGCCAGCAGCGTAGAGACAGGGACAGGGGGCACTGAAGCTTTCTTT,TRBV5-1,TRBD1,TRBJ1-1,few